The 14 T cell receptor beta chains given below trace back to one sample, sequenced in a study of T-cell memory formation after mild COVID-19. MiXCR, applied by TCRdb to the 5' RACE reads, yields one record per CDR3 protein. Among some 300,000 distinct CDR3 sequences, less than 25% were seen once, and the ten largest hold under 25%. The specimen was PBMCs or a T cell subset sorted from them (not recorded which). Source of these receptors: a man aged 18-30 years who had mild COVID-19 (a few samples of this study predate the infection). Cell type and time point are not known.

J is TRBJ2-7 and V is TRBV7-2, with D unclear. The CDR3 length is 13 residues. CDR1 is SGHTA, CDR2 FQGNSA, per germline. V was clipped by 5 bases and J by 2 bases, with 10 bases between them. CDR3 sequence: CASSRPGAYEQYF. The CDR3 coding sequence is TGTGCCAGCAGCCGCCCCGGAGCCTACGAGCAGTACTTC.

The J gene is TRBJ2-7, the V gene TRBV5-1; the D is unclear. The CDR3 contains 14 residues. The germline V and J ends were trimmed by 5 bases and 4 bases, with 16 bases remaining between them. The V gene's germline CDR1 is SGHRS and CDR2 YFSETQ. Written as DNA, the CDR3 is TGCGCCAGCAGGAAGTCGACGGATACATACGAGCAGTACTTC. It codes for CASRKSTDTYEQYF.

V gene TRBV5-4 combines with J gene TRBJ2-3, with D unresolved. Trimming took 2 bases from V and 5 from J, leaving 6 bases between them. Germline V gene data show CDR1 as SGHNT and CDR2 as YYREEE (reference sequence). There are 12 residues in the CDR3. The CDR3 is CASSLKVDTQYF. CDR3 bases: TGTGCCAGCAGCTTAAAGGTAGATACGCAGTATTTT.

This chain connects TRBV6-2 or TRBV6-3 to TRBJ2-5; D gene ambiguous. Trimming took off 2 bases at V and 5 bases at J, with 3 bases between the two ends. Germline CDR1 MNHEY, CDR2 SVGEGT. CDR3 size: 11 residues. CDR3 protein: CASSYGETQYF. The DNA for the CDR3 is TGTGCCAGCAGTTACGGCGAGACCCAGTACTTC.

The genes are TRBV5-1 and TRBJ2-3; D gene ambiguous. The germline gives CDR1 SGHRS, CDR2 YFSETQ. This CDR3 has 15 amino acids. The V end was cut by 2 bases, the J end by 6 bases, with 16 bases between. The CDR3 is CASSFRSGYVDTQYF. The CDR3 DNA reads TGCGCCAGCAGCTTCCGCTCAGGTTACGTGGATACGCAGTATTTT.

The chain has TRBV24-1 and TRBJ1-2; maybe TRBD1 (6 bases). The CDR3 runs 14 residues. Trimming took 4 bases from V and 7 from J, leaving 15 bases between them. Germline V gene lookup returns CDR1 KGHDR and CDR2 SFDVKD. In DNA, the CDR3 is TGTGCCACCAGTGAAACACAGGGCACAGGTGGCTACACCTTC. This translates into CATSETQGTGGYTF.

The sample holds a few counts of this clonotype. The chain carries TRBV12-3 or TRBV12-4 and TRBJ1-2; no definite D call. The CDR3 has 14 residues. The V end was cut by 2 bases, the J end by 1 base, with 8 bases between. This CDR3 is CASSLTAINYGYTF. The CDR3 DNA sequence: TGTGCCAGCAGTTTAACTGCAATTAACTATGGCTACACCTTC.

This clonotype showed up just a few times. The chain employs TRBV6-2 or TRBV6-3 and TRBJ2-3, with 8 bases matching TRBD1. This CDR3 is built from 16 residues. The germline CDR1 and CDR2 sequences are MNHEY and SVGEGT. The V segment lost 4 bases and the J segment 2 bases; nucleotides outside the gene matches: 8. The CDR3 spells CASSLQRTGTTDTQYF. Here the CDR3 DNA reads TGTGCCAGCAGTTTACAGAGGACAGGGACCACAGATACGCAGTATTTT.

The V call is TRBV5-4, the J call TRBJ2-7, with a weak D call TRBD2 (6 bases). V shed 3 bases and J shed 6 bases, with 19 bases lying between them. Germline loops: CDR1 SGHNT, CDR2 YYREEE (reference sequence). The CDR3 runs 15 residues. CDR3 nucleotides: TGTGCCAGCAGCTCCTGGACCGGAGGGTATTTCGAGCAGTACTTC. This sequence encodes CASSSWTGGYFEQYF. Complete variable domain (other parts from reference TRBV5-4 and TRBJ2-7): ETGVTQSPTHLIKTRGQQVTLRCSSQSGHNTVSWYQQALGQGPQFIFQYYREEENGRGNFPPRFSGLQFPNYSSELNVNALELDDSALYLCASSSWTGGYFEQYFGPGTRLTVT.

Points on this clonotype: A much more abundant neighbour one base away suggests this may be a read error. V is TRBV6-4 and J is TRBJ2-2; a possible D gene is TRBD1 (5 bases). Germline values: CDR1 MRHNA, CDR2 SNTAGT. V was pared by 2 bases and J by 6 bases, with 10 bases between. The CDR3 has 14 amino acids. CDR3 protein: CASSDGHGAGELFF. CDR3 in DNA: TGTGCCAGCAGTGACGGACATGGGGCCGGGGAGCTGTTTTTT.

This clonotype was found a few times. The junction shows a germline mismatch at one end, possibly a read error. V and J are TRBV29-1 and TRBJ1-2; 8 bases match TRBD1. Germline CDR1 reads SQVTM; CDR2 reads ANQGSEA. CDR3 size: 12 residues. The CDR3 loop reads CSAEQGEVGYTF. The CDR3 DNA reads as TGCAGCGCTGAACAGGGGGAAGTTGGCTACACCTTC.

In this sample, this clonotype turned up a few times. Written as DNA, the CDR3 is TGCGCCAGCAGCCCCCTCGAGGGCGGGCCCAATAAAGCTTTCTTT. Translated: CASSPLEGGPNKAFF. V and J are TRBV5-1 and TRBJ1-1; D gene uncertain. CDR3 length: 15 amino acids. Trimming removed 4 bases at V and 9 bases at J, with 22 bases between. The germline V gene has CDR1 SGHRS and CDR2 YFSETQ. The entire variable domain, with the rest obtained from reference TRBV5-1 and TRBJ1-1, is as follows: KAGVTQTPRYLIKTRGQQVTLSCSPISGHRSVSWYQQTPGQGLQFLFEYFSETQRNKGNFPGRFSGRQFSNSRSEMNVSTLELGDSALYLCASSPLEGGPNKAFFGQGTRLTVV.

The chain uses TRBV10-3 and TRBJ1-1; possible D gene TRBD1, 6 bases. The CDR3 covers 15 residues. Per the germline V gene, CDR1 is ENHRY and CDR2 is SYGVKD. V lost 2 bases to trimming and J lost 1 base, with 11 bases between them. CDR3 region: CAISEDRGGNTEAFF. For the CDR3, the DNA is TGTGCCATCAGTGAGGACCGAGGGGGGAACACTGAAGCTTTCTTT.

The chain employs TRBV10-3 and TRBJ2-1, with 10 bases that match TRBD2. The CDR3 runs to 15 residues. The V and J ends lost 4 bases and 7 bases, in that order; junction bases with no gene match: 7. Germline assignment: CDR1 ENHRY and CDR2 SYGVKD. DNA of the CDR3: TGTGCCATCAGTGGACATAGCGGGGGGATAAATGAGCAGTTCTTC. It encodes CAISGHSGGINEQFF.